This entry describes one T cell receptor (beta chain). Its antigen is currently unknown. The data derive from a study of early T cells in non-severe SARS-CoV-2 infection. Study background: Unpaired chains resulted from sequencing bulk RNA of unsorted whole blood. The study, taken as a whole, reports: Matching against VDJdb likely underestimated virus-specific expansions, favoring anti-spike CD8.

Attachment of unique molecular identifiers was made to individual cDNA molecules. TCRdb itself ran the 5' RACE reads through MiXCR, one entry per CDR3 protein. In the table there are fewer than 55,000 distinct CDR3 sequences, roughly 9.2% of which are singletons. Germline V gene data show CDR1 as LGHNA and CDR2 as YNFKEQ. V was cut by 1 base and J by 4 bases, with 6 bases left in between. The CDR3 length is 13 residues. Sample: whole blood. J is TRBJ2-3 and V is TRBV4-2; D not certain. The clonotype comes from an adult who was a healthcare worker with PCR-confirmed SARS-CoV-2 infection or an uninfected control (not recorded which). CDR3 nucleotides: TGTGCCAGCAGCCAAGTGGGCCCAGATACGCAGTATTTT. Protein product: CASSQVGPDTQYF.